This T cell receptor beta chain was observed in a study of Graves' ophthalmopathy and Graves' hyperthyroidism. Across the whole study: A follow-up of 18 months without ophthalmopathy meant that hyperthyroidism was stable.

V shed 3 bases and J shed 2 bases, with 14 bases lying between them. Germline V lookup: CDR1 SQVTM, CDR2 ANQGSEA. This CDR3 has 14 residues. This clonotype occurred many times. TCR beta CDR3 amplification used RNA transcripts. The first-round RT-PCR employed HTBI primers together with the Qiagen OneStep RT-PCR kit. A multiplex PCR was then performed as the second round. One entry per CDR3 protein results from TCRdb running MiXCR on the multiplex PCR reads. There are some 1.1 million distinct CDR3 sequences in the sample; 35% to 45% occur only once, and 11% lies in the top ten. Sequenced: peripheral blood or thyroid tissue (not recorded which). The rearrangement joins TRBV29-1 to TRBJ2-7; D is perhaps TRBD1 (5 bases). The clonotype was recovered from an adult man with Graves' hyperthyroidism. The CDR3 sequence: CSVEGLNGTYEQYF. The CDR3 DNA reads as TGCAGCGTTGAGGGGCTCAACGGAACCTACGAGCAGTACTTC.